These T cell receptor beta chains were read from a single sample in a study of post-analysis software for immune sequencing data. TCRdb re-analysed the PCR reads in MiXCR, keeping a single row per CDR3 protein. The table records about 770,000 distinct CDR3 sequences, roughly 46% of them present only once. The sequenced sample was blood. The origin of the receptors is a girl aged 10 to 17 with multiple sclerosis. Each CDR3 is given with its conserved first and last residue. D genes are given only for firm matches.

D gene	V gene	J gene	CDR3 protein
TRBD1	TRBV7-9	TRBJ2-1	CASSRPGGRQFF
TRBD2	TRBV10-3	TRBJ2-1	CAISELSGRDNNEQFF
NA	TRBV7-2	TRBJ2-7	CASSLAGGGEQFGYEQYF
TRBD1	TRBV4-3	TRBJ1-2	CASSQEETGPFNYGYTF
TRBD2	TRBV7-2	TRBJ2-1	CASSLGSVRLADDNEQFF
NA	TRBV7-2	TRBJ1-3	CASSRDQGYGNTIYF
TRBD2	TRBV7-7	NA	CASSKSGLAGKETQYF
TRBD2	TRBV15	TRBJ2-5	CATSSSRELQETQYF
NA	TRBV7-2	TRBJ2-5	CASSLRGSANTQYF
NA	TRBV15	TRBJ2-5	CATSRDPKTQETQYF
NA	TRBV6-1	TRBJ1-1	CASSAGQLTEAFF
NA	TRBV11-1	TRBJ2-3	CASSGSPSGTQYF
NA	TRBV6-2/TRBV6-3	TRBJ2-7	CASSYTRGQTSYEQYF
NA	TRBV20-1	TRBJ2-1	CSARLAGRDNEQFF
TRBD1	TRBV12-3/TRBV12-4	TRBJ2-7	CASSLSTGLSYEQYF
TRBD1	TRBV7-9	TRBJ2-1	CASSWDRGYNEQFF
TRBD1	TRBV12-3/TRBV12-4	TRBJ1-1	CASSGGGRGPEAFF
TRBD2	TRBV5-1	TRBJ2-7	CASSYPSGAGGTYEQYF
NA	TRBV4-3	TRBJ1-1	CASSQGLVGTEAFF
NA	TRBV7-9	TRBJ2-7	CASSSDLRYEQYF
NA	TRBV20-1	TRBJ2-5	CSVGGSEETQYF
TRBD1	TRBV10-3	TRBJ1-2	CAISEFGTGRFGYTF
NA	TRBV30	TRBJ2-1	CAWEPRGEQFF
NA	TRBV30	TRBJ1-2	CAWHRRRYYGYTF
NA	TRBV29-1	TRBJ2-4	CSVLTEGKGNTQYF
TRBD1	TRBV28	TRBJ1-1	CASSRDRGREGTEAFF
TRBD1	TRBV4-3	NA	CASSPGDRGREETQYF
TRBD1	TRBV20-1	TRBJ2-7	CSTTGTGGYEQYF
NA	TRBV5-5	TRBJ1-6	CASSLTENNSPLHF
NA	TRBV29-1	TRBJ2-3	CSVEVGRGPTQPTDTQYF
TRBD1	TRBV20-1	TRBJ2-7	CSATGQGDEQYF
NA	TRBV5-5	TRBJ1-5	CASSSSGDQPQHF
TRBD1	TRBV6-1	TRBJ1-1	CASSEWGTVNTEAFF
TRBD2	TRBV20-1	TRBJ2-1	CSATTLAGGTYNEQFF
TRBD1	TRBV4-2	TRBJ1-6	CASSQDTRDRGDSPLHF
NA	TRBV4-1	TRBJ1-4	CASSQVTGPEKLFF
NA	TRBV5-6	TRBJ1-2	CASSLLTLTGTYYGYTF
NA	TRBV5-6	NA	CASSSSQVSDEQYF
NA	TRBV12-3/TRBV12-4	TRBJ2-5	CARPTGAAQETQYF
NA	TRBV23-1	NA	CASSPLGTYSYEQYF
TRBD2	TRBV20-1	TRBJ2-3	CSATEYSGMADTQYF
NA	TRBV20-1	TRBJ2-1	CSARDRGSGYNEQFF